This T cell receptor (beta chain) was observed in a study of neoadjuvant anti-PD-1 for oral cavity cancer (dated by TCRdb to the early 2020s). General notes on the study: Patients mostly received three to four biweekly doses of nivolumab at 3 mg/kg before curative-intent surgical resection. A roughly 34% response rate was observed in the parent correlative cohort, in which 12 patients were included. Patients with complete response, partial response or stable disease by RECIST 1.1 were defined as responders, whereas patients with progression were defined as non-responders. Patients who did not progress were given a fourth nivolumab dose at about day 43 and had definitive surgical resection on days 50-56.

The germline V end is reduced by 1 base and the J end by 2 bases; junction bases left unmatched: 7. The CDR3 has 16 amino acids, counting the end cysteine and phenylalanine. This entry keeps only the CDR3 DNA: 48 bases, framed from base 1. CDR1 and CDR2, per the germline V gene (reference sequence), are PRHDT and FYEKMQ. The research as a whole found: Only three patients per response group were included in the TCR analyses, and the authors called for validation in larger cohorts. Within PBMCs, T cell clonality (Gini index) was significantly higher in non-responders than responders after neoadjuvant nivolumab. Higher pretreatment blood Treg/Th17 ratios correlated with higher pretreatment blood TCRbeta clonality and lower post-treatment tumor TCRbeta clonality.

A note on this clone: The antigen it binds to is not known. No much larger clonotype is one base removed from it; base qualities were not supplied.

For deep sequencing, each PBMC sample was run in six replicates, with libraries mostly built from around 500 ng of input genomic DNA. The immunoSEQ hsTCRbeta kit was used to prepare TCRbeta libraries according to the manufacturer's instructions. An Illumina NovaSeq 6000 S4 flow cell was used to sequence the final libraries, which had first been combined to 3 nM. For the original study's pipeline: The immunoSEQ Analyzer handled quality control and preprocessing of the raw data. The analysis was restricted to productive rearrangements, with each unique CDR3 amino acid sequence defining a clonotype. Repertoire clonality was estimated as the Gini-Simpson index, which was calculated using the R package tcR. Gini indices were compared with Student's t test, and associations with tumor size change were assessed by Pearson correlation. This is the immuneACCESS table as TCRdb keeps it, with only in-frame sequences that have V and J called. A part of the clones is gone; compared with another copy, unresolved V genes explain less than half, and the rest is unexplained. The V and J calls and clone size come from that table; D and trimming were worked out from the DNA. The sample profile shows approximately 30,000 clones; 70% to 80% of them were found once. The top ten hold about 3.4% of the sample.

Explained via the paper, the time point label denotes: after neoadjuvant nivolumab, at surgical resection. Patients had been newly diagnosed with stage II-IVA oral cavity squamous cell carcinoma, and no prior systemic or radiation treatment had been given to the patients. The cohort consisted of patients with HPV-negative, locally advanced oral cavity squamous cell carcinoma. Peripheral blood mononuclear cells were analyzed directly and were not maintained or expanded in culture. Samples were obtained from a longitudinal correlative study of a single-arm phase II trial of neoadjuvant nivolumab in oral cavity squamous cell carcinoma. Subject-matched pre- and post-treatment PBMCs and tumors from three responders and three non-responders were subjected to genomic DNA-based TCRbeta sequencing. Peripheral blood mononuclear cells were collected once before nivolumab treatment and again after treatment, at the time of surgery. The Maxwell RSC DNA from Cells kit was used to isolate genomic DNA from PBMCs.

This clonotype was sampled from a person aged 40-85 years with oral cavity squamous cell carcinoma. The chain links TRBV13 with TRBJ2-5, with 7 bases in between that match TRBD1. The sequencing used PBMCs, collected after nivolumab (anti-PD-1) treatment. The CDR3 in this case is CASSLADRVGQETQYF. The DNA sequence is TGTGCCAGCAGCTTAGCCGACAGGGTCGGTCAAGAGACCCAGTACTTC. The entire variable domain, with the stretches around the CDR3 drawn from the reference TRBV13 and TRBJ2-5 proteins, is AAGVIQSPRHLIKEKRETATLKCYPIPRHDTVYWYQQGPGQDPQFLISFYEKMQSDKGSIPDRFSAQQFSDYHSELNMSSLELGDSALYFCASSLADRVGQETQYFGPGTRLLVL.